The 12 T cell receptor beta chains presented below share a single source sample, sequenced in a study of T-cell memory formation after mild COVID-19. TCRdb independently ran MiXCR on the 5' RACE reads; one entry per CDR3 protein. The sample lists 89,000 or so distinct CDR3 sequences; around 13% were seen once. The sequencing sample was made of PBMCs or a T cell subset sorted from them (not recorded which). The receptors shown here come from a man aged 18 to 30 who had mild COVID-19 (a few samples of this study predate the infection). Cell type and time point are not known.

This clonotype was observed many times. This CDR3 is CSVEGGYTGELFF. The DNA for the CDR3 is TGCAGCGTCGAGGGCGGGTACACCGGGGAGCTGTTTTTT. The chain couples TRBV29-1 to TRBJ2-2; perhaps TRBD2 as D (5 bases). V was trimmed by 6 bases and J by 3 bases, leaving 11 bases between them. Germline CDR1 SQVTM, CDR2 ANQGSEA. The CDR3 totals 13 residues.

This chain connects TRBV13 to TRBJ1-4; no clear D gene. Germline CDR1 reads PRHDT; CDR2 reads FYEKMQ (reference sequence). The CDR3 is made up of 11 amino acids. Trimming cost V 4 bases and J 6 bases, with 3 bases left between them. The CDR3 DNA follows: TGTGCCAGCAGCTCGGATGAAAAACTGTTTTTT. Translation: CASSSDEKLFF.

This clonotype was observed a few times. This chain joins TRBV9 and TRBJ2-2; TRBD1 might be the D (5 bases). The ends were cut back, 5 bases at V and 6 bases at J, with 8 bases in the middle. This CDR3 has 12 amino acids. Looked up from germline, CDR1 is SGDLS and CDR2 is YYNGEE. CDR3 protein: CASSEQAGELFF. The CDR3 DNA follows: TGTGCCAGCAGTGAACAGGCCGGGGAGCTGTTTTTT.

This clonotype was seen more than once but under ten times. The rearrangement joins TRBV11-2 to TRBJ2-5; possibly TRBD1 for D (5 bases). CDR3 length: 15 amino acids. Germline V gene sequence: CDR1 SGHAT, CDR2 FQNNGV. Trimming removed 5 bases from V and 5 bases from J, with 18 bases in between. CDR3 in DNA: TGTGCCAGCAGCCCCTGGCCAGGACACACGGAGACCCAGTACTTC. This encodes CASSPWPGHTETQYF.

The chain has TRBV5-1 and TRBJ1-2, with D tentatively TRBD1 (5 bases). Trimming took off 0 bases at V and 6 bases at J, with 15 bases between the two ends. Germline V gene sequence: CDR1 SGHRS, CDR2 YFSETQ. This CDR3 contains 15 residues. DNA for the CDR3: TGCGCCAGCAGCTTGGAGGTCCCGGGGGACGATGGCTACACCTTC. Amino acids: CASSLEVPGDDGYTF.

This clonotype was seen a handful of times. V and J are TRBV12-3 or TRBV12-4 and TRBJ1-4; 11 bases are a match to TRBD1. This CDR3 has 15 amino acids. The junction had 7 bases not matched to a gene; V was cut back by 5 bases and J by 8 bases. The CDR3 region is CASSGQGARGEKLFF. In DNA form, the CDR3 reads TGTGCCAGCAGTGGACAGGGGGCCCGAGGAGAAAAACTGTTTTTT.

The chain links TRBV11-2 to TRBJ1-1; D call uncertain. This CDR3 is built from 16 residues. Germline V gene lookup returns CDR1 SGHAT and CDR2 FQNNGV. Deletions cut 6 bases from V and 0 bases from J, with 17 bases between. CDR3 DNA: TGTGCCAGCAGTCGGCAGCCCCGGGGAATGAACACTGAAGCTTTCTTT. This translates into CASSRQPRGMNTEAFF.

This clonotype came up many times. Written as DNA, the CDR3 is TGCGCCAGCAGCCAAGGGGGTAACAGGGCCTTTCAAGAGACCCAGTACTTC. Its translation: CASSQGGNRAFQETQYF. The chain is built from TRBV4-1 and TRBJ2-5, with D perhaps matching TRBD1 (6 bases). Germline CDR1 reads MGHRA; CDR2 reads YSYEKL. Trimming left V 1 base short and J 2 bases short, with 17 bases between. This CDR3 spans 17 amino acids.

This clonotype was detected only a few times. The chain recombines TRBV12-3 or TRBV12-4 with TRBJ2-2, with 7 bases that match TRBD1. Unmatched junction bases numbered 8, after V lost 6 bases and J lost 4 bases. This CDR3 region has 15 residues. The CDR3, as DNA: TGTGCCAGCAGCCGACAGGGTGAGGGCACCGGGGAGCTGTTTTTT. Translation: CASSRQGEGTGELFF.

The V call is TRBV9, the J call TRBJ1-3, with TRBD1 matching over 11 bases. The CDR3 runs 16 residues. Germline loops: CDR1 SGDLS, CDR2 YYNGEE. V shed 4 bases, J shed 5 bases, and the junction held 8 bases outside the gene matches. The CDR3 here is CASSLGTGGSRNTIYF. The CDR3, as DNA: TGTGCCAGCAGCCTCGGGACAGGGGGTTCCAGAAACACCATATATTTT.

The chain is built from TRBV30 and TRBJ2-1; D ambiguous. CDR1 GTSNPN and CDR2 SVGIG come from the germline V gene (reference sequence). The CDR3 extends over 13 amino acids. V lost 8 bases to trimming and J lost 0 bases, with 11 bases between them. CDR3 sequence (DNA): TGTGCCGGTGACGAGTTCTCCTACAATGAGCAGTTCTTC. It translates to CAGDEFSYNEQFF.

The gene calls are TRBV5-1 and TRBJ2-3; TRBD2 might be the D (5 bases). This CDR3 contains 15 residues. The ends were cut back, 6 bases at V and 1 base at J, with 15 bases in the middle. Germline V lookup: CDR1 SGHRS, CDR2 YFSETQ. CDR3 sequence: CASTREGGGTDTQYF. CDR3 DNA sequence: TGCGCCAGCACCCGAGAAGGAGGCGGCACAGATACGCAGTATTTT.